The sample holds a few counts of the clone carrying this T cell receptor beta chain. The sample originates from a study of breast tumors, draining lymph nodes, adjacent tissues. The lymph nodes were axillary draining lymph nodes from breast cancer patients. The CDR3 has 15 residues. The V and J ends lost 2 bases and 6 bases respectively, with 16 bases between them. Germline-derived CDR1 and CDR2 are SGHAT and FQNNGV. A single record per CDR3 protein comes from TCRdb applying MiXCR to the multiplex PCR reads. The data hold roughly 120,000 distinct CDR3 sequences, with nearly 20% observed a single time.

The material sequenced was axillary lymph node tissue. The receptor comes from a female donor with breast cancer. Some clones in this sample may be carry-over from other donors' samples. V and J are TRBV11-2 and TRBJ1-2, with D perhaps matching TRBD1 (5 bases). The CDR3 spells CASSLYGGRGDGYTF. The CDR3, as DNA: TGTGCCAGCAGCTTATATGGGGGGAGAGGGGATGGCTACACCTTC.